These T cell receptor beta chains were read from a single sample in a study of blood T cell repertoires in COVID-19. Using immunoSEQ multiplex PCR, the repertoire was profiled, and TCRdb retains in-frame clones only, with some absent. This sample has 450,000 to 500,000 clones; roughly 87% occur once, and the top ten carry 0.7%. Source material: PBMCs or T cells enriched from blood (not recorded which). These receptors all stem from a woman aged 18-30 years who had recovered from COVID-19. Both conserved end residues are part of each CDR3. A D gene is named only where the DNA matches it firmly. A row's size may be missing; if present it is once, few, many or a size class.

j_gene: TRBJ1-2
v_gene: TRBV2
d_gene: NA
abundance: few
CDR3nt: TGTGCCAGCAGCCTCGGTAACTATGGCTACACCTTC
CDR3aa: CASSLGNYGYTF

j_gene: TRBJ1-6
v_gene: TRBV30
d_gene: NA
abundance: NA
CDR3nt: TGTGCCTGGAGGTCCGGGTATAATTCACCCCTCCACTTT
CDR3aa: CAWRSGYNSPLHF

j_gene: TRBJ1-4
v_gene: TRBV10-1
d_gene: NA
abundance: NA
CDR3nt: TGCGCCAGCAGTGAGTATCGGCTTAGGAGGGAAAAACTGTTTTTT
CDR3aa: CASSEYRLRREKLFF

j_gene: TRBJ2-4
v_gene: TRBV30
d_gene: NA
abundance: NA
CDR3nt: TGTGCCTGGAGTGTACGAGGGAGATCCGAAAACATTCAGTACTTC
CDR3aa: CAWSVRGRSENIQYF

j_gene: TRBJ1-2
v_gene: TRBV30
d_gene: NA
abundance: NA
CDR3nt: TGTGCCTGGAGTGTACGGGACACAATCTATGGCTACACCTTC
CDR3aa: CAWSVRDTIYGYTF

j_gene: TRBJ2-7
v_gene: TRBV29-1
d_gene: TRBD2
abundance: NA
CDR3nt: TGCAGCTCTCCGTGGGAGGGAGGGAACTACGAGCAGTACTTC
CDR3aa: CSSPWEGGNYEQYF

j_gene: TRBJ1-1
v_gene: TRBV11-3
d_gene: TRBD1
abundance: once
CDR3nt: TGTGCCAGCAGCTTGATACAGGGGGTGAACACTGAAGCTTTCTTT
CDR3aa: CASSLIQGVNTEAFF

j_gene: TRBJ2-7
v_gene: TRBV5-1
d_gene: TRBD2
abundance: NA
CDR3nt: TGCGCCAGCAGCTTCTCGGGACTAGATGATGTATCGGGGCAGTACTTC
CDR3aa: CASSFSGLDDVSGQYF

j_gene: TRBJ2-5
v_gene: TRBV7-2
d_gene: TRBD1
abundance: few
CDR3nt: TGTGCCAGCAGTCGAAGAGCTTCCGGGACAGGGAAGTCGGAGACCCAGTACTTC
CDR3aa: CASSRRASGTGKSETQYF

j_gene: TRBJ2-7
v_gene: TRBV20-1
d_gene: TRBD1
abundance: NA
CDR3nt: TGCAGTGCTGGGGACAGCTACGAGCAGTACTTC
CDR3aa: CSAGDSYEQYF

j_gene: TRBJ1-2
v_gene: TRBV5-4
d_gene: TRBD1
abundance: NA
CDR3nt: TGTGCCAGCAGCTTGGCGTCCAGGGGGCCCCGCTATGGCTACACCTTC
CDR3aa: CASSLASRGPRYGYTF

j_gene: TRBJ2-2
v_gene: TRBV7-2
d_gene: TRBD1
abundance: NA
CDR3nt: TGTGCCAGCAGCAAGGGACAGAGTAACACCGGGGAGCTGTTTTTT
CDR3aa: CASSKGQSNTGELFF

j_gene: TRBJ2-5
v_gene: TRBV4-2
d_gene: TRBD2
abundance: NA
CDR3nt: TGTGCCAGCAGCCAAGGCAACGGGGGGGCGTCAGAGACCCAGTACTTC
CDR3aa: CASSQGNGGASETQYF

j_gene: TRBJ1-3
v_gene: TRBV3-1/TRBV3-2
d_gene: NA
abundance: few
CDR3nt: TGTGCCAGCAGCCGAACAGGTCAGGGATCTGGAAACACCATATATTTT
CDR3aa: CASSRTGQGSGNTIYF

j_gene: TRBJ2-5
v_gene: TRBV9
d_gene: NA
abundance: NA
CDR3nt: TGTGCCAGCAGCCCAGAAGGAGCGGAACCCTTTCAAGAGACCCAGTACTTC
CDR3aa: CASSPEGAEPFQETQYF

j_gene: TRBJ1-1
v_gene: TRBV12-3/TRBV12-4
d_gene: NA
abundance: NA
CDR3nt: TGTGCCAGCATCTCAGGGTGGGGCACTGAAGCTTTCTTT
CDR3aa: CASISGWGTEAFF

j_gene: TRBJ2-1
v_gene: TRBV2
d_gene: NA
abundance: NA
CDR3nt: TGTGCCAGCAGTAATGCGATCAGGGATGAGCAGTTCTTC
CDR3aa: CASSNAIRDEQFF

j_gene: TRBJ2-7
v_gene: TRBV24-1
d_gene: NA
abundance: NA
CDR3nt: TGTGCCACCAGTGACCCCCTTACCTACGAGCAGTACTTC
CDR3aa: CATSDPLTYEQYF

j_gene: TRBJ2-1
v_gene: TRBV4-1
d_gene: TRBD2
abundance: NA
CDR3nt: TGCGCCAGCAGCTTTAGACTAGCGGGGGGGCTGGATGAGCAGTTCTTC
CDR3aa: CASSFRLAGGLDEQFF